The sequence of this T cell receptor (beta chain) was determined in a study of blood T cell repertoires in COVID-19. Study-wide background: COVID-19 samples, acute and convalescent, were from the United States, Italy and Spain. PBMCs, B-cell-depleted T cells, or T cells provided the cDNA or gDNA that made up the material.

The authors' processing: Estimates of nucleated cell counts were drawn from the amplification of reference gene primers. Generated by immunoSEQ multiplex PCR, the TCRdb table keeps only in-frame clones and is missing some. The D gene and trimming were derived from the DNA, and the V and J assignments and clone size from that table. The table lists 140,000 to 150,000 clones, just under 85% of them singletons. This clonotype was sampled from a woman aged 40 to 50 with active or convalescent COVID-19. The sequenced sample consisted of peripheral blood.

This CDR3 is CASSPQGVGYEQYF. CDR3 nucleotides: TGCGCCAGCAGCCCCCAGGGGGTGGGTTACGAGCAGTACTTC. The chain employs TRBV5-1 and TRBJ2-7; 7 bases are shared with TRBD1. This CDR3 has 14 residues. After removal of 4 bases from V and 4 bases from J, the junction contained 8 bases not matched to a gene. The germline V gene has CDR1 SGHRS and CDR2 YFSETQ.